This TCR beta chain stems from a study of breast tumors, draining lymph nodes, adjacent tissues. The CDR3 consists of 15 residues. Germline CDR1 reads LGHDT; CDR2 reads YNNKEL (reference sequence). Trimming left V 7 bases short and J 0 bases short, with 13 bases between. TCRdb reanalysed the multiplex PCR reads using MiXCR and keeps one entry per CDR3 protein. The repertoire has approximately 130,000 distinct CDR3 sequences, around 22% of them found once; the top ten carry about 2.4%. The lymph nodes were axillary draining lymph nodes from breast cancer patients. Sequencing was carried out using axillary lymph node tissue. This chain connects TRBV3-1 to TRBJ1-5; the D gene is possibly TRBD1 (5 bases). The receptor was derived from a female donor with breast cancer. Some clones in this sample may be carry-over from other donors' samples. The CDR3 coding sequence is TGTGCCAGCAACGGGGCCCTATATAGCAATCAGCCCCAGCATTTT. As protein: CASNGALYSNQPQHF. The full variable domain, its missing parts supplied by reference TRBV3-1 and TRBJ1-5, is DTAVSQTPKYLVTQMGNDKSIKCEQNLGHDTMYWYKQDSKKFLKIMFSYNNKELIINETVPNRFSPKSPDKAHLNLHINSLELGDSAVYFCASNGALYSNQPQHFGDGTRLSIL.